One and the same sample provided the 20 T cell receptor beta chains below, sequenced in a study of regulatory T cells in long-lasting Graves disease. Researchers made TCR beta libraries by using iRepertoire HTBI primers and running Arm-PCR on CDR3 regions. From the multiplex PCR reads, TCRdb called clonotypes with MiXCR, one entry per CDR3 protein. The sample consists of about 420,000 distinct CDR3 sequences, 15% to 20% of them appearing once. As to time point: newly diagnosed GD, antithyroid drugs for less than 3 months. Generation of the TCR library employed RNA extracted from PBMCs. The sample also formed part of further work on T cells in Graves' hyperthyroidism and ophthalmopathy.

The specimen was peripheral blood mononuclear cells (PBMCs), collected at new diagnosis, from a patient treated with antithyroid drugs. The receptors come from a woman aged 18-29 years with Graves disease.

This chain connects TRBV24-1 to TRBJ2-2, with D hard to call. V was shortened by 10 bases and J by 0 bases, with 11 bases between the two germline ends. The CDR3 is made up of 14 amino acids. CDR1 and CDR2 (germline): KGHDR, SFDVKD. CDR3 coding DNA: TGTGCCACAAGAGCGTCGGCGAACACCGGGGAGCTGTTTTTT. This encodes CATRASANTGELFF.

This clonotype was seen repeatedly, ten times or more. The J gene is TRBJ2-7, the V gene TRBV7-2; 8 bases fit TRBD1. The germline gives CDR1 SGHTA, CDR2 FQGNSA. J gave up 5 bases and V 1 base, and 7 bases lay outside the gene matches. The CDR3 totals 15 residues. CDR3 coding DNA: TGTGCCAGCAGCTTAGTGTCGGACAGGGCCCACGAGCAGTACTTC. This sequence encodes CASSLVSDRAHEQYF.

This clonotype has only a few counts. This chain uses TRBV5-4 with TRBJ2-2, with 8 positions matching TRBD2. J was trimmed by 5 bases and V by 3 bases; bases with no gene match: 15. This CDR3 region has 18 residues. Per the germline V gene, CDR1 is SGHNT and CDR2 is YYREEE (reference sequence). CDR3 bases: TGTGCCAGCAGCTCGCCCTTGGGAGCGGGAGTTGATACCGGGGAGCTGTTTTTT. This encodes CASSSPLGAGVDTGELFF.

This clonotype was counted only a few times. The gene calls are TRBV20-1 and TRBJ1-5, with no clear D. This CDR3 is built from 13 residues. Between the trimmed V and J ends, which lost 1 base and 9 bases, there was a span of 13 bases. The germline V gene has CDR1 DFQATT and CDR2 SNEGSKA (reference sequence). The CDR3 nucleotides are TGCAGTGCTAGAGCGTCGACCGGGCGGCCCCAGCATTTT. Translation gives CSARASTGRPQHF.

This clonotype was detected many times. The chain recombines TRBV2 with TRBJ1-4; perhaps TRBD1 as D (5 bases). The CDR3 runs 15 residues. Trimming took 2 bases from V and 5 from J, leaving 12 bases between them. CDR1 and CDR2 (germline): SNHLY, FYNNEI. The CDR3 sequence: CASSEWQGGNEKLFF. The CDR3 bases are TGTGCCAGCAGTGAATGGCAGGGAGGGAATGAAAAACTGTTTTTT.

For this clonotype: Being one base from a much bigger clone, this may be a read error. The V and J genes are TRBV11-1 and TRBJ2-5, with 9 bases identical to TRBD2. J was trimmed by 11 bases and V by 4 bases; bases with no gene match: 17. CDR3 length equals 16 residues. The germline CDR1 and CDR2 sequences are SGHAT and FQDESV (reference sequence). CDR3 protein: CASSSWREGSYNEQYF. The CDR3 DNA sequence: TGTGCCAGCAGCTCCTGGCGGGAGGGATCCTACAATGAGCAGTACTTC.

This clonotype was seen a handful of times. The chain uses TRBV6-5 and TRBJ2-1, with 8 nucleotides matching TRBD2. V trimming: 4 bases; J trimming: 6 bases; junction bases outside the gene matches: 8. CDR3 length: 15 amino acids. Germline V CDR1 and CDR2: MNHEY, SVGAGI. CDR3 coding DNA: TGTGCCAGCAGTTGGGTTGGGACTAGTAGCAATGAGCAGTTCTTC. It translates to CASSWVGTSSNEQFF.

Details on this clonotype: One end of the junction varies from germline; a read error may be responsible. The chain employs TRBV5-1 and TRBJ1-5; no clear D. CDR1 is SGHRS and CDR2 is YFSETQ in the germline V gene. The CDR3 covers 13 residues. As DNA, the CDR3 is TGTGCCAGCAGCTTGCTCACCGGTCAGCCCCAGCATTTT. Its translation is CASSLLTGQPQHF.

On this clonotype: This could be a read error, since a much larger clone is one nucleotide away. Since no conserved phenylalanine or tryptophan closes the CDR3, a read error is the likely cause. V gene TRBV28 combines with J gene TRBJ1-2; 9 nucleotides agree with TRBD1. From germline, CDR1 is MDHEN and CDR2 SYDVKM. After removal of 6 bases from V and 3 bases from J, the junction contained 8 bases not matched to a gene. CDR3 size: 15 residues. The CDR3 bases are TGTGCCAGCAGGACACAGGGGGCGACCCACTATGGCTACACCTCC. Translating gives CASRTQGATHYGYTS.

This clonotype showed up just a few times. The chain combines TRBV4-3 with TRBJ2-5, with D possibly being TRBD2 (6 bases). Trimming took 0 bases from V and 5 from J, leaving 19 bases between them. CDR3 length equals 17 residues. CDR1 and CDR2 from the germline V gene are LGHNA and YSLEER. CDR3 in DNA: TGCGCCAGCAGCCAAGATCGATCTACAGCAGGGAGGGAGACCCAGTACTTC. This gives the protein CASSQDRSTAGRETQYF.

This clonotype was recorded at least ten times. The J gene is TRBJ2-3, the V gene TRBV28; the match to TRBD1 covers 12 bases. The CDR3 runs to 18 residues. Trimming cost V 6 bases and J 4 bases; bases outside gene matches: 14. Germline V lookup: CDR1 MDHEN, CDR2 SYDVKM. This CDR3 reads CASSGTGGTGRESDTQYF. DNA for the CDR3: TGTGCCAGCAGCGGGACAGGGGGCACCGGCCGGGAATCAGATACGCAGTATTTT.

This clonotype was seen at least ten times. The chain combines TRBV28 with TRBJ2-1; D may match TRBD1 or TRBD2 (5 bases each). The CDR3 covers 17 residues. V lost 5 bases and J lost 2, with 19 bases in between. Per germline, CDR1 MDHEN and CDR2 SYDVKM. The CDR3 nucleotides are TGTGCCAGCAGTAGAGGGACCGAGAGTATCCCCTACAATGAGCAGTTCTTC. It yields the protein CASSRGTESIPYNEQFF.

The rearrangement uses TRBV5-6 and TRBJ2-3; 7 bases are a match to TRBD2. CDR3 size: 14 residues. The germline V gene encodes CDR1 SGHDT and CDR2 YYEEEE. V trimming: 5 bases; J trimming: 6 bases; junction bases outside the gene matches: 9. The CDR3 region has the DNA TGTGCCAGCAGGGGAGGGAGGGAGGCTGATACGCAGTATTTT. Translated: CASRGGREADTQYF.

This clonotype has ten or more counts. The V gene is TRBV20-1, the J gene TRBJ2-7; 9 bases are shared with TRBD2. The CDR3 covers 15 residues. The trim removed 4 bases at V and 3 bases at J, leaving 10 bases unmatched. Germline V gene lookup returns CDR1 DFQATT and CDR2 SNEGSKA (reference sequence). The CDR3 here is CSANRREGARYEQYF. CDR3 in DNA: TGCAGTGCTAATAGGCGGGAGGGCGCTCGCTACGAGCAGTACTTC.

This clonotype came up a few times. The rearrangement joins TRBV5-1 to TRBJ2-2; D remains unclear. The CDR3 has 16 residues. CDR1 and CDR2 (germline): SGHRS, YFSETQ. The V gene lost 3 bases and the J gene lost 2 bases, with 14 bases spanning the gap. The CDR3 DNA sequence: TGCGCCAGCAGCTACGTTCTGCGGAGAAACACCGGGGAGCTGTTTTTT. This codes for CASSYVLRRNTGELFF.

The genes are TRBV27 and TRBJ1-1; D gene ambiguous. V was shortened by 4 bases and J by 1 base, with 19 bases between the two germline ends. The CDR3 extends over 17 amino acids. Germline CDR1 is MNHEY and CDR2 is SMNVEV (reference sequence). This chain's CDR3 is CASSSPGEGRRNTEAFF. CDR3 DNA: TGTGCCAGCAGTTCCCCCGGGGAGGGAAGAAGGAACACTGAAGCTTTCTTT.

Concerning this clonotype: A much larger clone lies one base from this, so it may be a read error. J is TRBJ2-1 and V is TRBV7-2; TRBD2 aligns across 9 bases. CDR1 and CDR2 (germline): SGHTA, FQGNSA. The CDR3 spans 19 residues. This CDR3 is CASSYQGLAGLETYKEQFF. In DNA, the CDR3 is TGTGCCAGCAGCTACCAGGGGCTAGCGGGACTCGAAACCTACAAGGAGCAGTTCTTC.

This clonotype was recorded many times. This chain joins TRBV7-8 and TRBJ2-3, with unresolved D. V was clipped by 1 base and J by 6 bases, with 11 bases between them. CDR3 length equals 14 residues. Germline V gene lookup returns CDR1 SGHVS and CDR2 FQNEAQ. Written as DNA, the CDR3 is TGTGCCAGCAGCTTAGGATTGGGTCCCGATACGCAGTATTTT. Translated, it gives CASSLGLGPDTQYF. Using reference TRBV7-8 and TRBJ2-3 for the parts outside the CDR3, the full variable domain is GAGVSQSPRYKVAKRGQDVALRCDPISGHVSLFWYQQALGQGPEFLTYFQNEAQLDKSGLPSDRFFAERPEGSVSTLKIQRTQQEDSAVYLCASSLGLGPDTQYFGPGTRLTVL.

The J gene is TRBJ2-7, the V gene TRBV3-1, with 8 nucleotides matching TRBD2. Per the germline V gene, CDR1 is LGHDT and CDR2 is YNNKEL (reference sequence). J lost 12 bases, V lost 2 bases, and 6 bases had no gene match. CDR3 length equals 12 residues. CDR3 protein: CASSQTGRGRYF. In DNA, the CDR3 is TGTGCCAGCAGCCAAACCGGGAGGGGTCGGTACTTC.

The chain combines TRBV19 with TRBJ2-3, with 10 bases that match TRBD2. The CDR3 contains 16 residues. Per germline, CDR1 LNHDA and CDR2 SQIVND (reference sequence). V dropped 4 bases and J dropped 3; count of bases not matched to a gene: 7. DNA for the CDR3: TGTGCCAGTAGTACCCTAGCGGGAGTTGGAACAGATACGCAGTATTTT. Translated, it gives CASSTLAGVGTDTQYF.